This TCR beta chain emerged from a study of cytomegalovirus exposure and HLA in healthy donors. Study-level background: Within an early data release were about 90 million unique TCRs drawn from HLA-typed donors. Study-level results: Across HLA loci, a later analysis found differing TCR association rates, with DRB1 most and HLA-C fewest. Indistinguishability led to the exclusion of some V segments, TRBV6-2 and TRBV6-3 included. With further analysis later on, most CMV-associated TCR beta chains appeared HLA-restricted.

From germline, CDR1 is MNHEY and CDR2 SVGAGI. The length of the CDR3 is 14 residues. Trimming removed 6 bases at V and 6 bases at J, with 17 bases between. A single count supports this clone. Its antigen is unknown. The primer mix had 60 Vbeta and 13 Jbeta primers. The table came from immunoSEQ multiplex PCR; TCRdb's copy has only in-frame clones and leaves some out. Among 150,000 to 200,000 clones listed, under 85% were seen once. Sequencing used PBMCs. This rearrangement joins TRBV6-5 to TRBJ1-2; D is possibly TRBD1 (6 bases). This sequence was found in a male donor in good health and CMV-seronegative. The CDR3 DNA reads TGTGCCAGCAGGTCCGGGACACGAAAGGATGGCTACACCTTC. Translated: CASRSGTRKDGYTF.